The source of this T cell receptor (beta chain) is a study of T cell responses to AZD1222 COVID-19 vaccine. Sequencing used immunoSEQ multiplex PCR; TCRdb keeps in-frame clones, though not all of them. Of approximately 77,000 clones listed, about 91% are singletons. For this clone: Antigen unknown.

Study-level points and caveats: Repertoires were obtained solely post-peak T cell response. Per reports, nearly half of all spike-specific TCRs target regions that are unmutated in variants. The donors showed a predominance of white British ancestry and of females, with possible underestimation of clonal diversity.

The J segment lost 7 bases and the V segment lost 4 bases, leaving 13 bases of the junction unmatched. Germline CDR1 reads SGHKS; CDR2 reads YYEKEE (reference sequence). The CDR3 spans 15 residues. This clonotype originated in an adult in good health. Specimen: peripheral blood, collected on day 0 of MenACWY control vaccination. V usage is TRBV5-5 and J usage is TRBJ2-7; TRBD1 agrees at 8 bases. The DNA for the CDR3 is TGTGCCAGCAGCACGTGGACAGGGAGATCAGATGAGCAGTACTTC. Protein: CASSTWTGRSDEQYF.